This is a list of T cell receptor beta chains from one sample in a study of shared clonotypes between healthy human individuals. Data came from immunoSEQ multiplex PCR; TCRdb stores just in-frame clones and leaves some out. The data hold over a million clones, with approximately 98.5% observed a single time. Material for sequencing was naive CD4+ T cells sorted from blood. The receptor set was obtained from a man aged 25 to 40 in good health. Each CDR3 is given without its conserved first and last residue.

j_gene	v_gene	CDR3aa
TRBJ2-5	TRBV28	ASRGWGREQGRETQY
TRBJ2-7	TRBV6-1	ASTSGQNYEQY
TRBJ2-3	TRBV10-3	AISEKLTSTDTQY
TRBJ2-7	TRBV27	ASSSSRTSGSY
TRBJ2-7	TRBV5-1	ASAPGLADSYEQY
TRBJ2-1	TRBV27	ASSSQRQVSSYNEQF
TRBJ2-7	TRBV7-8	ASSLRETGTIY
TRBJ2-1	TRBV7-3	ASSLRNSYNEQF
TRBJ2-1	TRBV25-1	ASSEFTGHEQF
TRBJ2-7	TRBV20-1	SAPNYEQY
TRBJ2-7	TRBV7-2	ASSLSAGLAGRGEQY
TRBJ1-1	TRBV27	ASSFKTGGDTEAF
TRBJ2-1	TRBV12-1	ASSLIFPARGLPYNEQF
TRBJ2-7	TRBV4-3	ASSQDTSGSLSYEQY
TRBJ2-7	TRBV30	AWSGGTSGRLAREQY
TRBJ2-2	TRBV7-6	ASSKSFPGLANPFGSGELF
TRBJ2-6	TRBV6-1	ASSEGQGSGKRANVLT
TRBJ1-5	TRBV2	ASHSDRGYSNQPQH
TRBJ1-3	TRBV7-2	ASSLGNTIY
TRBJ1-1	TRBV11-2	ASSFDANTEAF
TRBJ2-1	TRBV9	ASSGRDFYNEQF
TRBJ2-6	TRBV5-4	ASSFGGISSGANVLT
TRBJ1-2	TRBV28	ASNRAPRGYGYT
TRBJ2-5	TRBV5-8	ASSLQGPETQY
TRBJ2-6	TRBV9	ASSVGPGANVLT
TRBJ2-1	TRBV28	ASSRPLGVHEQF
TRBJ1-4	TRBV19	ASSIAVSGFDEKLF
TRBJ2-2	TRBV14	ASSQQTLAYTGELF
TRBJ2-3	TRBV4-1	ASSQAPTGIDTQY
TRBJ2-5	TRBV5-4	ASSPVTQGWETQY
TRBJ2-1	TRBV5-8	ASSLGDFLGHNEQF
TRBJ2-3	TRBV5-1	ASTRVTSTDTQY
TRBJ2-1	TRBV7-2	ASSRRGLDNEQF